Presented here are 22 T cell receptor beta chains from one specimen sequenced in a study of shared clonotypes between healthy human individuals. Only CD45RO-negative cells positively selected for CCR7 counted as naive CD8 cells, so terminally differentiated effector memory CD45RA+ cells were excluded. The data were produced by immunoSEQ multiplex PCR, yet TCRdb's version contains in-frame clones alone and is incomplete. The sample carries about 2,200,000 clones, 90% to 95% recorded once. Sample: naive CD8+ T cells from PBMCs. The receptors originated from a young man in good health. Some clones in this sample may be carry-over from other donors' samples.

This chain links TRBV19 with TRBJ1-2; D may be TRBD1 (6 bases). This CDR3 has 14 residues. The germline gives CDR1 LNHDA, CDR2 SQIVND (reference sequence). With 5 bases removed from V and 4 bases from J, the gap between germline ends came to 14 bases. Here the CDR3 DNA reads TGTGCCAGTAGTGTGACAGGCAGCCGCTATGGCTACACCTTC. Translating it yields CASSVTGSRYGYTF. Complete variable domain (other parts from reference TRBV19 and TRBJ1-2): DGGITQSPKYLFRKEGQNVTLSCEQNLNHDAMYWYRQDPGQGLRLIYYSQIVNDFQKGDIAEGYSVSREKKESFPLTVTSAQKNPTAFYLCASSVTGSRYGYTFGSGTRLTVV.

Comment on this clone: Other DNA sequences in the same sample also yield this CDR3. V and J are TRBV4-1 and TRBJ1-3; a possible D gene is TRBD1 (6 bases). V lost 0 bases and J 2 bases, leaving 8 bases between the germline ends. Germline loops: CDR1 MGHRA, CDR2 YSYEKL. This CDR3 contains 15 residues. CDR3 bases: TGCGCCAGCAGCCAAGATCGGGGGCCTGGAAACACCATATATTTT. As protein: CASSQDRGPGNTIYF.

The CDR3 sequence: CASSQVEGVVQYF. CDR3 DNA sequence: TGCGCCAGCAGCCAAGTCGAGGGGGTGGTTCAGTACTTC. The genes are TRBV4-3 and TRBJ2-4, with D perhaps TRBD1 (6 bases). The CDR3 runs 13 residues. In germline, CDR1 is LGHNA, CDR2 YSLEER. The V and J ends lost 1 base and 11 bases respectively, with 12 bases between them.

The CDR3 DNA reads TGTGCCAGCAGCTTAGTCTACCGGCCAGGGGCTACCTACGAGCAGTACTTC. Protein product: CASSLVYRPGATYEQYF. V gene TRBV7-8 combines with J gene TRBJ2-7, with D perhaps matching TRBD1 (6 bases). The CDR3 has 17 amino acids. Germline V lookup: CDR1 SGHVS, CDR2 FQNEAQ. V lost 1 base, J lost 2 bases, and 18 bases lay in between.

The chain joins TRBV15 to TRBJ1-5, with D perhaps TRBD1 (6 bases). This CDR3 is 18 amino acids long. The germline V gene encodes CDR1 LNHNV and CDR2 YYDKDF (reference sequence). V shed 2 bases and J shed 4 bases, with 21 bases lying between them. The CDR3 spells CATSRISLPAGTNQPQHF. CDR3 in DNA: TGTGCCACCAGCAGAATTAGTTTACCGGCCGGGACAAATCAGCCCCAGCATTTT.

V usage is TRBV5-1 and J usage is TRBJ2-7; possible D gene TRBD2, 6 bases. CDR1 is SGHRS and CDR2 is YFSETQ in the germline V gene. The CDR3 length is 16 residues. Trimming removed 4 bases from V and 0 bases from J, with 17 bases in between. CDR3 sequence reads: CASSPQKAAGSYEQYF. In DNA form, the CDR3 reads TGCGCCAGCAGCCCCCAAAAGGCAGCGGGCTCCTACGAGCAGTACTTC.

This chain links TRBV7-9 with TRBJ1-1, with D possibly matching TRBD1 (5 bases). Trimming shortened V by 3 bases and J by 2 bases, and 7 bases separated the two germline ends. This CDR3 is built from 13 residues. Germline V lookup: CDR1 SEHNR, CDR2 FQNEAQ (reference sequence). The CDR3 spells CASSLGHNTEAFF. The DNA for the CDR3 is TGTGCCAGCAGCTTGGGGCACAACACTGAAGCTTTCTTT.

This clone was observed a single time. Other DNA sequences of this sample code for an identical CDR3. The chain carries TRBV7-9 and TRBJ1-4, with 8 bases aligning to TRBD1. V lost 1 base to trimming and J lost 8 bases; unmatched junction nucleotides: 9. The CDR3 contains 16 residues. The germline CDR1 and CDR2 sequences are SEHNR and FQNEAQ (reference sequence). The DNA of the CDR3 is TGTGCCAGCAGCTTAGGCCCAGGGGGCGCGGGAGAAAAACTGTTTTTT. Its protein is CASSLGPGGAGEKLFF.

This clone occurred once. The V gene is TRBV11-2, the J gene TRBJ1-2; D remains unclear. The V gene's germline CDR1 is SGHAT and CDR2 FQNNGV. V was cut by 5 bases and J by 2 bases, with 15 bases left in between. The CDR3 contains 15 residues. The CDR3 protein is CASSQPPIRNYGYTF. The DNA of the CDR3 is TGTGCCAGCAGCCAACCCCCTATACGGAACTATGGCTACACCTTC. Supplemented by reference TRBV11-2 and TRBJ1-2, the full variable domain reads EAGVAQSPRYKIIEKRQSVAFWCNPISGHATLYWYQQILGQGPKLLIQFQNNGVVDDSQLPKDRFSAERLKGVDSTLKIQPAKLEDSAVYLCASSQPPIRNYGYTFGSGTRLTVV.

The V and J genes are TRBV27 and TRBJ2-7, with a tentative D call TRBD1 (5 bases). From germline, CDR1 is MNHEY and CDR2 SMNVEV (reference sequence). Trimming removed 6 bases from V and 5 bases from J, with 20 bases in between. CDR3 size: 15 residues. The chain's CDR3 is CASSPPGGARNEQYF. The CDR3 DNA follows: TGTGCCAGCAGCCCCCCTGGTGGGGCGCGGAACGAGCAGTACTTC.

With respect to this clone: A read error may produce the germline difference seen at one junction end. This sequence joins TRBV30 and TRBJ2-1; the match to TRBD1 covers 7 bases. The CDR3 spans 11 residues. Germline CDR1 is GTSNPN and CDR2 is SVGIG (reference sequence). The CDR3 region is CACNPGTDHLF. Written as DNA, the CDR3 is TGTGCCTGTAACCCCGGGACAGACCATCTCTTC.

The V and J genes are TRBV5-1 and TRBJ2-1; 8 bases line up with TRBD2. Trimming took 4 bases from V and 3 from J; bases not matched to a gene: 9. The CDR3 runs to 16 residues. Germline CDR1 reads SGHRS; CDR2 reads YFSETQ. The CDR3 DNA is TGCGCCAGCAGCCCCCATGGAGCGGGAGTCTACAATGAGCAGTTCTTC. This sequence encodes CASSPHGAGVYNEQFF.

The chain uses TRBV6-6 and TRBJ2-7; TRBD2 matches 8 bases. The CDR3 totals 13 residues. The germline V gene encodes CDR1 MNHNY and CDR2 SVGAGI (reference sequence). J was trimmed by 1 base and V by 11 bases; bases with no gene match: 7. CDR3 coding DNA: TGTGCCGCCGGGGGGGTTCGGTCCTACGAGCAGTACTTC. Its protein is CAAGGVRSYEQYF.

V gene TRBV14 combines with J gene TRBJ2-1; 8 positions match TRBD1. This CDR3 is built from 16 residues. The germline V gene encodes CDR1 SGHDN and CDR2 FVKESK. The V and J ends lost 1 base and 8 bases, in that order; junction bases with no gene match: 10. CDR3 in amino acids: CASSQVPRGLVDEQFF. The CDR3, as DNA: TGTGCCAGCAGCCAAGTCCCCAGGGGGCTCGTGGATGAGCAGTTCTTC.

This clone was counted once. This chain links TRBV7-9 with TRBJ1-2; D gene uncertain. V lost 3 bases and J 2 bases, leaving 22 bases between the germline ends. CDR3 length equals 18 residues. The germline V gene has CDR1 SEHNR and CDR2 FQNEAQ (reference sequence). In nucleotides, the CDR3 is TGTGCCAGCAGCTTGAGCCCAATAGTAACCCCTGACAACTATGGCTACACCTTC. Translating it yields CASSLSPIVTPDNYGYTF.

The J gene is TRBJ1-1, the V gene TRBV6-6, with D tentatively TRBD1 (5 bases). There are 13 residues in the CDR3. The V gene lost 4 bases and the J gene lost 3 bases, with 9 bases spanning the gap. Per germline, CDR1 MNHNY and CDR2 SVGAGI (reference sequence). The CDR3 DNA sequence: TGTGCCAGCAGTTCAGGGTACCACACTGAAGCTTTCTTT. Translating gives CASSSGYHTEAFF.

This clone was counted once. V is TRBV19 and J is TRBJ2-5, with 7 nucleotides matching TRBD1. The CDR3 covers 15 residues. With V trimmed by 2 bases and J by 1 base, 4 bases remained unmatched. Germline loops: CDR1 LNHDA, CDR2 SQIVND (reference sequence). CDR3 in amino acids: CASSIWGQIQETQYF. CDR3 sequence (DNA): TGTGCCAGTAGTATATGGGGACAGATCCAAGAGACCCAGTACTTC. Together with reference TRBV19 and TRBJ2-5, the CDR3 gives the full variable domain: DGGITQSPKYLFRKEGQNVTLSCEQNLNHDAMYWYRQDPGQGLRLIYYSQIVNDFQKGDIAEGYSVSREKKESFPLTVTSAQKNPTAFYLCASSIWGQIQETQYFGPGTRLLVL.

This chain links TRBV2 with TRBJ2-1; 7 bases map to TRBD2. The CDR3 is 15 residues long. Per the germline V gene, CDR1 is SNHLY and CDR2 is FYNNEI. V was clipped by 3 bases and J by 7 bases; unmatched bases: 9. DNA of the CDR3: TGTGCCAGCAGTGACCCCGCGGGAGTGGGAAATGAGCAGTTCTTC. Translated, it gives CASSDPAGVGNEQFF.

The chain joins TRBV7-9 to TRBJ2-5; no firm D call. In germline, CDR1 is SEHNR, CDR2 FQNEAQ (reference sequence). There are 13 residues in the CDR3. V was shortened by 3 bases and J by 3 bases, with 8 bases between the two germline ends. The CDR3 is CASSLSGKETQYF. The CDR3 nucleotides are TGTGCCAGCAGCTTGTCCGGTAAAGAGACCCAGTACTTC.

The genes are TRBV27 and TRBJ1-6; no clear D gene. Trimming removed 6 bases at V and 9 bases at J, with 12 bases between. Germline-derived CDR1 and CDR2 are MNHEY and SMNVEV (reference sequence). The CDR3 covers 13 residues. CDR3 sequence: CASRTIEGSPLHF. The CDR3 coding sequence is TGTGCCAGCAGGACAATAGAGGGTTCACCCCTCCACTTT.

This clone has only one observation. Other DNA sequences in this specimen translate into the identical CDR3. The rearrangement links TRBV28 to TRBJ2-5; D gene unclear. From germline, CDR1 is MDHEN and CDR2 SYDVKM. This CDR3 has 12 residues. The V and J ends lost 2 bases and 4 bases respectively, with 5 bases between them. The CDR3 sequence is CASSLPRETQYF. The CDR3 DNA reads as TGTGCCAGCAGTTTACCGAGAGAGACCCAGTACTTC.

V and J are TRBV5-6 and TRBJ1-5; D possibly corresponds to TRBD1 (6 bases). The CDR3 is made up of 13 amino acids. Germline loops: CDR1 SGHDT, CDR2 YYEEEE. The V gene lost 4 bases and the J gene lost 7 bases, with 12 bases spanning the gap. CDR3 coding DNA: TGTGCCAGCAGCCCGGGGGCCATACAGCCCCAGCATTTT. Translation gives CASSPGAIQPQHF. The variable domain in full, with the rest retrieved from reference TRBV5-6 and TRBJ1-5, is DAGVTQSPTHLIKTRGQQVTLRCSPKSGHDTVSWYQQALGQGPQFIFQYYEEEERQRGNFPDRFSGHQFPNYSSELNVNALLLGDSALYLCASSPGAIQPQHFGDGTRLSIL.